This T cell receptor beta chain derives from a study of cytomegalovirus exposure and HLA in healthy donors. Study-wide results and caveats: Some V segments, TRBV6-2 and TRBV6-3 among them, were indistinguishable and were therefore excluded.

About this clone: Its antigen is unknown.

V was shortened by 5 bases and J by 4 bases, with 11 bases between the two germline ends. From germline, CDR1 is SGHTA and CDR2 FQGNSA. The CDR3 runs 13 residues. Sampled while nominally healthy, donors likely had unrecorded immune exposures. With 60 Vbeta and 13 Jbeta primers, the PCR was carried out. Using immunoSEQ multiplex PCR, the repertoire was profiled, and TCRdb retains in-frame clones only, with some absent. The table has 150,000 to 200,000 clones, approximately 85% seen once. The V and J genes are TRBV7-2 and TRBJ1-2; D may be TRBD1 (6 bases). Sequenced material: PBMCs. This receptor was taken from a man between 18 and 29 years old in good health and CMV-seropositive. The CDR3 region is CASSAGQLYGYTF. The CDR3 DNA reads as TGTGCCAGCAGCGCAGGACAGCTCTATGGCTACACCTTC.